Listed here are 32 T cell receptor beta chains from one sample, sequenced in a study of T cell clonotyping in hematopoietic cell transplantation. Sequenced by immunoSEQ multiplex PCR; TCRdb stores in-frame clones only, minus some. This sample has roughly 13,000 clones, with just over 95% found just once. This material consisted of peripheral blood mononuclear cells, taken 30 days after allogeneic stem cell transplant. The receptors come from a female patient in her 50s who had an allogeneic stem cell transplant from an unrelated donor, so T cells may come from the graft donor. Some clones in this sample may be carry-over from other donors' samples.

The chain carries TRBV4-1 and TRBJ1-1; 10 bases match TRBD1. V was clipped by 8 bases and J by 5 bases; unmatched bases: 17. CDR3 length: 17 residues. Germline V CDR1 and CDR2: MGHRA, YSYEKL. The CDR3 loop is CASAPWLRTGGRTEAFF. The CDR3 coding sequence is TGCGCCAGCGCGCCCTGGCTTAGGACAGGGGGTAGGACTGAAGCTTTCTTT.

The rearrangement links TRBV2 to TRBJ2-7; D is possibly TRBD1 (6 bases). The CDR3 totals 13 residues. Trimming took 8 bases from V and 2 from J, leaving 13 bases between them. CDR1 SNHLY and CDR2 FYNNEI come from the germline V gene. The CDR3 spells CASGRQDAYEQYF. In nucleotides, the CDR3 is TGTGCCAGCGGAAGACAGGACGCCTACGAGCAGTACTTC.

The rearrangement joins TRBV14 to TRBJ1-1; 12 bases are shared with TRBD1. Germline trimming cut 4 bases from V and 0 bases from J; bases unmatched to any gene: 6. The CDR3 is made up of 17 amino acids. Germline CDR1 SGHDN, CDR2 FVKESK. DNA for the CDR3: TGTGCCAGCAGCCCGGGGACAGGGGGCTTTTTGAACACTGAAGCTTTCTTT. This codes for CASSPGTGGFLNTEAFF. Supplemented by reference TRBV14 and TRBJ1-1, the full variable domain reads EAGVTQFPSHSVIEKGQTVTLRCDPISGHDNLYWYRRVMGKEIKFLLHFVKESKQDESGMPNNRFLAERTGGTYSTLKVQPAELEDSGVYFCASSPGTGGFLNTEAFFGQGTRLTVV.

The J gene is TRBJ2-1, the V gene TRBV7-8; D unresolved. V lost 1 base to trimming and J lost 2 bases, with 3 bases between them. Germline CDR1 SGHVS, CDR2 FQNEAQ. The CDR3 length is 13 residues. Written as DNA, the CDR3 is TGTGCCAGCAGCTTAGGGGCCTACAATGAGCAGTTCTTC. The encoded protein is CASSLGAYNEQFF.

The DNA of the CDR3 is TGCGCCAGCAGCCTGTCAGTTGGATTCAATAGCAATCAGCCCCAGCATTTT. It translates to CASSLSVGFNSNQPQHF. The chain employs TRBV4-1 and TRBJ1-5; D ambiguous. Trimming removed 4 bases at V and 0 bases at J, with 16 bases between. This CDR3 region has 17 residues. Germline-derived CDR1 and CDR2 are MGHRA and YSYEKL.

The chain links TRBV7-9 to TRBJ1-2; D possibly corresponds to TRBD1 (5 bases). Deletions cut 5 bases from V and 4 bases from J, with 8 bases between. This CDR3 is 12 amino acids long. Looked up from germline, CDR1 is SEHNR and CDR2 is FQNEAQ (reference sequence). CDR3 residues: CASSPDTYGYTF. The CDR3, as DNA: TGTGCCAGCAGCCCGGACACCTATGGCTACACCTTC.

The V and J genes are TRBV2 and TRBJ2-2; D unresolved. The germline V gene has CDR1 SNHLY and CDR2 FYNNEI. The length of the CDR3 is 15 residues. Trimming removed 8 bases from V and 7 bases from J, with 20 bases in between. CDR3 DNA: TGTGCCAGCGCCCTATTCAGACTGGATGACGGGGAGCTGTTTTTT. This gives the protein CASALFRLDDGELFF. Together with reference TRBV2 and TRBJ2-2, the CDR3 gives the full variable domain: EPEVTQTPSHQVTQMGQEVILRCVPISNHLYFYWYRQILGQKVEFLVSFYNNEISEKSEIFDDQFSVERPDGSNFTLKIRSTKLEDSAMYFCASALFRLDDGELFFGEGSRLTVL.

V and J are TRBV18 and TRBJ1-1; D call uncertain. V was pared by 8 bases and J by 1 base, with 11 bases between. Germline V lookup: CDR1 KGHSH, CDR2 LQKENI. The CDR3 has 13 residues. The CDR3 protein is CASREHKNTEAFF. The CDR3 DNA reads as TGTGCCAGCCGAGAGCATAAGAACACTGAAGCTTTCTTT.

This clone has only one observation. This chain's CDR3 is CASRSQVETGELFF. CDR3 nucleotide sequence: TGTGCCAGCAGGAGTCAGGTCGAAACCGGGGAGCTGTTTTTT. The chain uses TRBV6-5 and TRBJ2-2; D unresolved. The CDR3 length is 14 residues. V lost 6 bases and J lost 5, with 13 bases in between. From germline, CDR1 is MNHEY and CDR2 SVGAGI.

CDR3 sequence (DNA): TGCGCCAGCGGGGGGGCCCAGACAGGGGATACTGAAGCTTTCTTT. Protein product: CASGGAQTGDTEAFF. This chain uses TRBV10-2 with TRBJ1-1; 8 bases are a match to TRBD1. CDR1 and CDR2 from the germline V gene are WSHSY and SAAADI. The ends lost 8 bases at V and 5 bases at J; junction bases unmatched: 13. The CDR3 is made up of 15 amino acids.

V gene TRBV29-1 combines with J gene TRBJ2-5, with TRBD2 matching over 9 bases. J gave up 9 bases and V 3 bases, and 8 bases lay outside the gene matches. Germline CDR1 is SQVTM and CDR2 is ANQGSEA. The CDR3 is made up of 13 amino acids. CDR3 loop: CSVEEAGGQSQYF. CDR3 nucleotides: TGCAGCGTTGAGGAGGCGGGGGGGCAGTCCCAGTACTTC.

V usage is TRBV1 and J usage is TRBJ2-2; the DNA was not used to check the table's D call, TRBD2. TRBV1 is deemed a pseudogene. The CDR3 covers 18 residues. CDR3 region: CTSSRGSGGVLYTGELFF. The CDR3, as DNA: TGCACCAGCAGCCGCGGTAGCGGGGGGGTCCTTTACACCGGGGAGCTGTTTTTT.

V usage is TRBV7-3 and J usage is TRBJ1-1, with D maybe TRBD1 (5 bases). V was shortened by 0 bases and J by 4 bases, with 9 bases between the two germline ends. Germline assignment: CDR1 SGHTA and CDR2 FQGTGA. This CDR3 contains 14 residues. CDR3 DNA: TGTGCCAGCAGCTTAACGGGCGGGGGCACTGAAGCTTTCTTT. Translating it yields CASSLTGGGTEAFF.

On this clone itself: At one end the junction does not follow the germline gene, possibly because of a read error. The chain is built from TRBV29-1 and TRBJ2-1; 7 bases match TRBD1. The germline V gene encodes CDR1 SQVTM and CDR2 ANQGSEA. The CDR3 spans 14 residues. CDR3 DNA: TGCAGCGTCGAAGACAGGGTCAACTACAATGAGCAGTTCTTC. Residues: CSVEDRVNYNEQFF.

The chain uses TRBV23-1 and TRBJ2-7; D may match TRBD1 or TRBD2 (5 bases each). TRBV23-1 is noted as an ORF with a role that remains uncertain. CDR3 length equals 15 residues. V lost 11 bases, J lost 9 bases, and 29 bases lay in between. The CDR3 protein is CAGRGQGSIHPGQYF. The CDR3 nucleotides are TGCGCCGGTCGAGGGCAGGGTAGTATCCATCCAGGGCAGTACTTC.

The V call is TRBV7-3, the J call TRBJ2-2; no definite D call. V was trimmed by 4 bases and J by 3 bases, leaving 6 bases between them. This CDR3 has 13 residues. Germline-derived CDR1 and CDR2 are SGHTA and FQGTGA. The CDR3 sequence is CASSSPHTGELFF. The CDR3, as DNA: TGTGCCAGCAGCTCTCCACACACCGGGGAGCTGTTTTTT.

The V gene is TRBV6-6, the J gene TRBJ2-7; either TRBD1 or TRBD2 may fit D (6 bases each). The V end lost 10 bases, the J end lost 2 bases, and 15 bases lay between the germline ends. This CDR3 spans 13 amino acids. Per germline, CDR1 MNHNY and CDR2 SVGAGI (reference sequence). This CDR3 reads CATSQGGPYEQYF. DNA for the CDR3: TGTGCCACCTCACAAGGGGGGCCCTACGAGCAGTACTTC.

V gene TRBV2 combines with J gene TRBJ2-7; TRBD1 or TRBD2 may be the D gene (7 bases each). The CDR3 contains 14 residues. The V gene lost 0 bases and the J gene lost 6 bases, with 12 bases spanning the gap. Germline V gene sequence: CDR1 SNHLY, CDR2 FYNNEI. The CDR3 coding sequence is TGTGCCAGCAGTGAAGCGGTCAGGGGGGGCGAGCAGTACTTC. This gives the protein CASSEAVRGGEQYF.

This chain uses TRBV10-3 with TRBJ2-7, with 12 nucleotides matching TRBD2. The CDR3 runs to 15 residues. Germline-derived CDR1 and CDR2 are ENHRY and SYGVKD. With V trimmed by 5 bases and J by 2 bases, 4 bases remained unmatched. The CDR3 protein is CAISPASGGAYEQYF. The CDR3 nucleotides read TGTGCCATCAGTCCGGCTAGCGGGGGGGCCTACGAGCAGTACTTC.

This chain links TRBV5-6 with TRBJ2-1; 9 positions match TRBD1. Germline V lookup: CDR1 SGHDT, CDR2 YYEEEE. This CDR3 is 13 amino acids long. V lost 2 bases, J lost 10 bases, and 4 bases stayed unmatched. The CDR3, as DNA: TGTGCCAGCAGCTTTTGGGACAGGGAAGAGCAGTTCTTC. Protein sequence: CASSFWDREEQFF.

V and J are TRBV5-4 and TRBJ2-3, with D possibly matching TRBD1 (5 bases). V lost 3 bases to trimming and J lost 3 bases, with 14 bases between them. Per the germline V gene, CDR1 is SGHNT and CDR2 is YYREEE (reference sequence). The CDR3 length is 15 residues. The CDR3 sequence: CASSWSNPGTDTQYF. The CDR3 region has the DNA TGTGCCAGCAGCTGGAGTAATCCAGGGACAGATACGCAGTATTTT.

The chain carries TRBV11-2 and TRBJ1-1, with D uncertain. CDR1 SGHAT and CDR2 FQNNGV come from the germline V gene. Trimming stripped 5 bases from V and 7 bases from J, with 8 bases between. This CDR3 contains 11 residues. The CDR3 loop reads CASSPRGEAFF. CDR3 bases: TGTGCCAGCAGCCCCCGCGGTGAAGCTTTCTTT.

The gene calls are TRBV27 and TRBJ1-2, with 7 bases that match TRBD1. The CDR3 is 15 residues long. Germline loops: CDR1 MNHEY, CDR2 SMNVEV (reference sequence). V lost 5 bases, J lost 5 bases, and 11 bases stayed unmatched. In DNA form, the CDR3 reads TGTGCCAGCAGTGTCACTCAGGGGGTCCAATATGGCTACACCTTC. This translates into CASSVTQGVQYGYTF.

As DNA, the CDR3 is TGCGCCAGCAGCCAACCACCCCCTCGCGGGGATAATCAGCCCCAGCATTTT. Its protein product is CASSQPPPRGDNQPQHF. This chain uses TRBV4-1 with TRBJ1-5, with D unresolved. The V end lost 2 bases, the J end lost 4 bases, and 18 bases lay between the germline ends. From germline, CDR1 is MGHRA and CDR2 YSYEKL. CDR3 size: 17 residues.

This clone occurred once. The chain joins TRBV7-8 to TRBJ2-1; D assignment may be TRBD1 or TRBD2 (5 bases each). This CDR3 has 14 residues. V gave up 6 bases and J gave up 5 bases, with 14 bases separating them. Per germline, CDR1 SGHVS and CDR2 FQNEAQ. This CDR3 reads CASRGRGVNNEQFF. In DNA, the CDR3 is TGTGCCAGCAGGGGACGTGGGGTAAACAATGAGCAGTTCTTC.

CDR3 sequence: CASSPEARSSNQPQHF. The CDR3 coding sequence is TGTGCCAGCAGCCCAGAGGCCAGGAGCAGCAATCAGCCCCAGCATTTT. V gene TRBV7-8 combines with J gene TRBJ1-5, with unresolved D. Trimming removed 5 bases at V and 1 base at J, with 15 bases between. From germline, CDR1 is SGHVS and CDR2 FQNEAQ. The CDR3 extends over 16 amino acids.

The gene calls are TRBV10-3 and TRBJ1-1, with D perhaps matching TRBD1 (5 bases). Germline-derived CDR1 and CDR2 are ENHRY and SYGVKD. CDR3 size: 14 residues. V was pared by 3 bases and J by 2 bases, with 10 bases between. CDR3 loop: CAISESGVNTEAFF. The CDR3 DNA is TGTGCCATCAGTGAATCGGGGGTTAACACTGAAGCTTTCTTT.

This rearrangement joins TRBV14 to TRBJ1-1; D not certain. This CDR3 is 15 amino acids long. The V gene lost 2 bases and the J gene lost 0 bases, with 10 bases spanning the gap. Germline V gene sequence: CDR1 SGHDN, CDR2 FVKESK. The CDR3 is CASSQNMQMNTEAFF. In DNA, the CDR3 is TGTGCCAGCAGCCAAAATATGCAGATGAACACTGAAGCTTTCTTT.

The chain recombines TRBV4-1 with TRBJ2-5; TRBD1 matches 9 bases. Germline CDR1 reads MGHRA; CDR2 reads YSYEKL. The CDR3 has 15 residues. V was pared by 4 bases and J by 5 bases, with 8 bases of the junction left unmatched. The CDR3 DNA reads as TGCGCCAGCAGCCTGACAGGGGGATCGGGGGAGACCCAGTACTTC. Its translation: CASSLTGGSGETQYF.

Here the CDR3 DNA reads TGTGCCAGCAGCTTTGTCGGGACAGGAGACGAAAAACTGTTTTTT. Protein: CASSFVGTGDEKLFF. The chain links TRBV7-2 to TRBJ1-4, with TRBD1 identical over 8 bases. The V segment lost 3 bases and the J segment 8 bases; nucleotides outside the gene matches: 8. Germline lookup yields CDR1 SGHTA and CDR2 FQGNSA. This CDR3 has 15 residues.

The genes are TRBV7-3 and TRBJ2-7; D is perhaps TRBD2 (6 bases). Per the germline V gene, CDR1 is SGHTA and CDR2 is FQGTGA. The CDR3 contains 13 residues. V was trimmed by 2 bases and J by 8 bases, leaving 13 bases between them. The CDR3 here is CASSLLDGGKQYF. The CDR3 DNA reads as TGTGCCAGCAGCTTATTAGACGGGGGAAAGCAGTACTTC.

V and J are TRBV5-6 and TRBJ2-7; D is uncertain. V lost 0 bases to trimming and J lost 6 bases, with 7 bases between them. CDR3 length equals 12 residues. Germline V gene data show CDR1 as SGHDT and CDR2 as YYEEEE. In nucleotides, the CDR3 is TGTGCCAGCAGCTTGGGTGCCATCGAGCAGTACTTC. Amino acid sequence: CASSLGAIEQYF.